The present T cell receptor (beta chain) was sequenced within a study of response to subunit inactivated influenza vaccine. The CDR3 is 14 amino acids. Germline trimming cut 4 bases from V and 5 bases from J; bases unmatched to any gene: 6. Study outcomes and limitations: Authors proposed each seasonal influenza vaccination draws in few new T cells.

One entry per CDR3 protein, called by TCRdb with MiXCR from the RT-PCR reads. Of about 700,000 distinct CDR3 sequences in the sample, 13% to 15% were seen once. This clonotype showed up just a few times. What it binds is unknown. The TCR originated in a man in his forties or fifties who received an inactivated influenza vaccine. The chain uses TRBV12-3 or TRBV12-4 and TRBJ1-2; 8 positions agree with TRBD1. The sequenced sample was PBMCs from blood, obtained 14 to 15 days before vaccination. The CDR3 is CASSWDRRLYGYTF. DNA for the CDR3: TGTGCCAGCAGTTGGGACAGGCGTCTATATGGCTACACCTTC.